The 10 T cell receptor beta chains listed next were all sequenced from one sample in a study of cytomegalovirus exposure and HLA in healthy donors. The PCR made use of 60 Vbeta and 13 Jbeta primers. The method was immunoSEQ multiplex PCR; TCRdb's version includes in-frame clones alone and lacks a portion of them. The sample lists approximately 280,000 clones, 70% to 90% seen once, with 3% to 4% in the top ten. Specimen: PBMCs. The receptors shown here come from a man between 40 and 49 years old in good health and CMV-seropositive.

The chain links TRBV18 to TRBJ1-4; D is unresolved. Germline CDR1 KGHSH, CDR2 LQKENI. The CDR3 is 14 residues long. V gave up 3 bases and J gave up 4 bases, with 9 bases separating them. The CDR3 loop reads CASSPRQVNEKLFF. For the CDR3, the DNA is TGTGCCAGCTCACCGAGGCAAGTTAATGAAAAACTGTTTTTT.

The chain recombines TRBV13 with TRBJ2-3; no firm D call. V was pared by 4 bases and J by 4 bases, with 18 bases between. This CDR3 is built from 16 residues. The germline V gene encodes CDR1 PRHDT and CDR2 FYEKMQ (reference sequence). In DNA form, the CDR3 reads TGTGCCAGCAGCTCCACGGCAGGCGAGTTGGCAGATACGCAGTATTTT. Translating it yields CASSSTAGELADTQYF.

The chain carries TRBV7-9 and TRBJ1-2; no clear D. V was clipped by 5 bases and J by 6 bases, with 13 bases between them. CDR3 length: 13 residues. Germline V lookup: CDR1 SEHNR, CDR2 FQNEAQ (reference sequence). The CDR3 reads CASSDEWANGYTF. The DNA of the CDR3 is TGTGCCAGCAGCGACGAGTGGGCCAATGGCTACACCTTC.

The DNA for the CDR3 is TGTGCCAGTATGGCAGTCCACACAGATACGCAGTATTTT. Protein: CASMAVHTDTQYF. The chain combines TRBV19 with TRBJ2-3, with D hard to call. V was clipped by 7 bases and J by 2 bases, with 10 bases between them. The CDR3 extends over 13 amino acids. Germline lookup yields CDR1 LNHDA and CDR2 SQIVND (reference sequence).

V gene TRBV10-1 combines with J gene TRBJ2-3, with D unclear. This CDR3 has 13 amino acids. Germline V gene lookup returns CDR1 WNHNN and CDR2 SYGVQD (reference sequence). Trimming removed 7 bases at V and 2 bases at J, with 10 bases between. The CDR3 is CASTPGFTDTQYF. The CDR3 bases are TGCGCCAGCACCCCCGGGTTCACAGATACGCAGTATTTT.

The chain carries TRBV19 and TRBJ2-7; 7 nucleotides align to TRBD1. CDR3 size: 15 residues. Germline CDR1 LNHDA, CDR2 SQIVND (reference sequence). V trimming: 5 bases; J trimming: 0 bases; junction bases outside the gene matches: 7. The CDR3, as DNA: TGTGCCAGTAGTGTTCTCAGGGGGAGCTCCTACGAGCAGTACTTC. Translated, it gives CASSVLRGSSYEQYF.

The DNA of the CDR3 is TGTGCCAGCAACCCGACCGGGGGGCGAGGCACTGAAGCTTTCTTT. The encoded protein is CASNPTGGRGTEAFF. This sequence joins TRBV7-3 and TRBJ1-1, with D maybe TRBD1 (6 bases). The CDR3 consists of 15 residues. Germline V CDR1 and CDR2: SGHTA, FQGTGA. Deletions cut 7 bases from V and 4 bases from J, with 19 bases between.

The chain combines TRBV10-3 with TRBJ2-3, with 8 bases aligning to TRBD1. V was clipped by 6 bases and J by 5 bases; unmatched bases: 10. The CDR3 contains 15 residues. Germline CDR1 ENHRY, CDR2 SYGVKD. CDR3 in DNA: TGTGCCATCAGATCCGACCGACAGGGGCGAGATACGCAGTATTTT. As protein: CAIRSDRQGRDTQYF.

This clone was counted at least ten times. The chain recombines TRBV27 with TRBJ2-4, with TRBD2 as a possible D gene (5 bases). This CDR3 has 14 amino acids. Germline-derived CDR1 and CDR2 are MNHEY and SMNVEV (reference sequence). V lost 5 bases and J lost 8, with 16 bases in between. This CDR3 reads CASSLRSRRDIQYF. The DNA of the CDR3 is TGTGCCAGCAGTCTTCGGTCCCGGCGGGACATTCAGTACTTC.

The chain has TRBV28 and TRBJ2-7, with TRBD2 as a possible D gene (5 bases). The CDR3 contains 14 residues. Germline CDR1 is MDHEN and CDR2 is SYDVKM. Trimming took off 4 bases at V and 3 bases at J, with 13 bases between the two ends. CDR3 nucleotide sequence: TGTGCCAGCAGTTCTGGGATGGGAGACTACGAGCAGTACTTC. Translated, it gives CASSSGMGDYEQYF.